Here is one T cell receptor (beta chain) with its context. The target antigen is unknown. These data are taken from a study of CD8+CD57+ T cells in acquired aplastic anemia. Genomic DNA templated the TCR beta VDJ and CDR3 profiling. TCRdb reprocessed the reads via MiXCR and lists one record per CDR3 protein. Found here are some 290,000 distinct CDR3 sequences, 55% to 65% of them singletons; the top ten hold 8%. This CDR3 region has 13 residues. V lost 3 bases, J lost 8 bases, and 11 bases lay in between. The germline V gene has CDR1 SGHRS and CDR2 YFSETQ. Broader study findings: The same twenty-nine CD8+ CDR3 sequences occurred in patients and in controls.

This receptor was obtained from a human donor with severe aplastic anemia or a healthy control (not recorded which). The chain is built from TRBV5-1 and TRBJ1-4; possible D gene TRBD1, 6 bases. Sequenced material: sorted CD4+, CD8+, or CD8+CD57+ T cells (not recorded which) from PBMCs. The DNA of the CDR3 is TGCGCCAGCAGCTCGGAGGGGGGAGAAAAACTGTTTTTT. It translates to CASSSEGGEKLFF.